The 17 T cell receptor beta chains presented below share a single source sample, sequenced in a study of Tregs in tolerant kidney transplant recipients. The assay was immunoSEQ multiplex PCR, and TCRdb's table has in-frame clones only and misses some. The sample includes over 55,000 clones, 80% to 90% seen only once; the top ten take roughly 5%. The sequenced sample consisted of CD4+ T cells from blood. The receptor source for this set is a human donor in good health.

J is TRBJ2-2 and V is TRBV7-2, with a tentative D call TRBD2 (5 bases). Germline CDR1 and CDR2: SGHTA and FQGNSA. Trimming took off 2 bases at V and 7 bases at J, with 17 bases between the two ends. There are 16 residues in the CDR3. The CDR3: CASSLSVAFLGGELFF. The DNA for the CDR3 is TGTGCCAGCAGCTTAAGCGTAGCGTTCTTGGGCGGGGAGCTGTTTTTT.

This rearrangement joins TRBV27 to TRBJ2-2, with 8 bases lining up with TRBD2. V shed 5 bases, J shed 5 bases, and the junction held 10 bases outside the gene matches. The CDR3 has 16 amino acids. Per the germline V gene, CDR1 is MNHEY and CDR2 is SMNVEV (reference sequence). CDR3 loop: CASSPYRGGLTGELFF. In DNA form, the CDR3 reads TGTGCCAGCAGTCCGTATCGGGGGGGCTTAACCGGGGAGCTGTTTTTT.

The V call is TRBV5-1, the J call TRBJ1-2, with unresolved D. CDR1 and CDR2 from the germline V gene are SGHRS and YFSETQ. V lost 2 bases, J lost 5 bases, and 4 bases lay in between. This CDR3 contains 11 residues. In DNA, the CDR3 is TGCGCCAGCAGCTTTAATTATGGCTACACCTTC. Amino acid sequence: CASSFNYGYTF.

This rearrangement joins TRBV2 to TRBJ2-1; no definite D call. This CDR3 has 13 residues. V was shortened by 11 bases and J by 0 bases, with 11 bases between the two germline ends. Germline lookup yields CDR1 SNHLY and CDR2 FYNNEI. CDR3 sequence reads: CACDQSSYNEQFF. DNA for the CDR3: TGTGCCTGTGACCAGAGCTCCTACAATGAGCAGTTCTTC.

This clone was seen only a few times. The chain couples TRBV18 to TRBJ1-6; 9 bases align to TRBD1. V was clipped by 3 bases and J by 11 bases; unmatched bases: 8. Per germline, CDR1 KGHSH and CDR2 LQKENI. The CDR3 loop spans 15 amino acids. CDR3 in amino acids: CASSPSGQGIPPLHF. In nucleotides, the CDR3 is TGTGCCAGCTCACCCTCCGGACAGGGGATTCCACCCCTCCACTTT.

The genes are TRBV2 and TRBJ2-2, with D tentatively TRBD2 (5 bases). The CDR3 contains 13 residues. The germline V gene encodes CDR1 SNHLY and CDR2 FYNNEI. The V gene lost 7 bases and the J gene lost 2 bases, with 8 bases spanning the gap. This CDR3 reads CASNSDNTGELFF. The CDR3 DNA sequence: TGTGCCAGCAATAGCGACAACACCGGGGAGCTGTTTTTT.

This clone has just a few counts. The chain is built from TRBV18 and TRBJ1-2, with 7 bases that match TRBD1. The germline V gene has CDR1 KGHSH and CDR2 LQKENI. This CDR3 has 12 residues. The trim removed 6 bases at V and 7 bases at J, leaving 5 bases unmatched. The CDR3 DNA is TGTGCCAGCTCTTACCGGACAGGTGGCTACACCTTC. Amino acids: CASSYRTGGYTF.

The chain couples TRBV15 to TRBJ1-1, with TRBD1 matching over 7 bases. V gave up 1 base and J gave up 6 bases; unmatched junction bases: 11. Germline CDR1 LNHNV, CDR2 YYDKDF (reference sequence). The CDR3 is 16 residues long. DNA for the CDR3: TGTGCCACCAGCAGAGCCCAGACAGGGTCGTTCGCTGAAGCTTTCTTT. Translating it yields CATSRAQTGSFAEAFF. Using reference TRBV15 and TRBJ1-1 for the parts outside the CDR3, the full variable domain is DAMVIQNPRYQVTQFGKPVTLSCSQTLNHNVMYWYQQKSSQAPKLLFHYYDKDFNNEADTPDNFQSRRPNTSFCFLDIRSPGLGDTAMYLCATSRAQTGSFAEAFFGQGTRLTVV.

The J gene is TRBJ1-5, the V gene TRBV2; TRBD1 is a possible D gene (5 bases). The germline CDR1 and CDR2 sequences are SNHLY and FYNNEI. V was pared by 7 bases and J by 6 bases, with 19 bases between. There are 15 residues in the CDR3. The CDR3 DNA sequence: TGTGCCAGCAAGGCTGCCTCTATGGGGGGTCAGCCCCAGCATTTT. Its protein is CASKAASMGGQPQHF.

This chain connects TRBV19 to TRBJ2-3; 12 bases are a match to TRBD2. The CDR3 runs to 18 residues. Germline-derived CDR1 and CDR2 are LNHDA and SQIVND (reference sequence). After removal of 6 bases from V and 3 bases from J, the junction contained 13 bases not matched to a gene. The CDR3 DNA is TGTGCCAGTAGCAGGAGGGTAGGGACTAGCGGGCCTACAGATACGCAGTATTTT. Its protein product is CASSRRVGTSGPTDTQYF. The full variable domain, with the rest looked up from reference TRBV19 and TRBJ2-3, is DGGITQSPKYLFRKEGQNVTLSCEQNLNHDAMYWYRQDPGQGLRLIYYSQIVNDFQKGDIAEGYSVSREKKESFPLTVTSAQKNPTAFYLCASSRRVGTSGPTDTQYFGPGTRLTVL.

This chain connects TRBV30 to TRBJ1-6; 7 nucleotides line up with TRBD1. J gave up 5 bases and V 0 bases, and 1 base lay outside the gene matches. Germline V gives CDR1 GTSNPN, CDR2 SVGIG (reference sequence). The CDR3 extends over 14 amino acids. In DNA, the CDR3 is TGTGCCTGGAGTGTACAGGGGAATAATTCACCCCTCCACTTT. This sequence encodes CAWSVQGNNSPLHF.

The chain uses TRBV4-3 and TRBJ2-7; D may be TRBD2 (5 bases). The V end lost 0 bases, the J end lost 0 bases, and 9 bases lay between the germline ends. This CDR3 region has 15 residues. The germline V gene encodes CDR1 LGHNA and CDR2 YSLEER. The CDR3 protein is CASSQDTGISYEQYF. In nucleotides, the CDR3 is TGCGCCAGCAGCCAAGATACGGGGATCTCCTACGAGCAGTACTTC.

CDR3 nucleotides: TGTGCCAGCGGGACGGCGGCCTATGGCTACACCTTC. Translating gives CASGTAAYGYTF. The genes are TRBV2 and TRBJ1-2; weak D call: TRBD1 (5 bases). The CDR3 has 12 residues. The V gene's germline CDR1 is SNHLY and CDR2 FYNNEI. Trimming took off 8 bases at V and 4 bases at J, with 11 bases between the two ends. The complete variable domain, with remaining parts taken from reference TRBV2 and TRBJ1-2, reads EPEVTQTPSHQVTQMGQEVILRCVPISNHLYFYWYRQILGQKVEFLVSFYNNEISEKSEIFDDQFSVERPDGSNFTLKIRSTKLEDSAMYFCASGTAAYGYTFGSGTRLTVV.

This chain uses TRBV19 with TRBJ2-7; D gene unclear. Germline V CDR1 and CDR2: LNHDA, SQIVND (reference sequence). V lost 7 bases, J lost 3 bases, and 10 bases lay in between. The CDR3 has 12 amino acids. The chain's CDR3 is CASKQRLYEQYF. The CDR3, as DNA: TGTGCCAGTAAGCAGAGACTCTACGAGCAGTACTTC.

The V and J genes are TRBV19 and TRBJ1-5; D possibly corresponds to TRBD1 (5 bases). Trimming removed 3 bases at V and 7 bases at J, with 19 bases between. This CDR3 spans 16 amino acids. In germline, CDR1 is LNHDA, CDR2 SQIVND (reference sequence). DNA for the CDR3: TGTGCCAGTAGTATCAATGCCCCAGGGTCAGAACAGCCCCAGCATTTT. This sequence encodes CASSINAPGSEQPQHF.

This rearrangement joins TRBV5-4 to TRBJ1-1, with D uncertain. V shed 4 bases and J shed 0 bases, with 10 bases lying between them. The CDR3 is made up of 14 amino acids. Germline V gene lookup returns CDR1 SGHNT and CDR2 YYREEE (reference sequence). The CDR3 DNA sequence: TGTGCCAGCAGCCTGGTTGGCATGAACACTGAAGCTTTCTTT. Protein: CASSLVGMNTEAFF.

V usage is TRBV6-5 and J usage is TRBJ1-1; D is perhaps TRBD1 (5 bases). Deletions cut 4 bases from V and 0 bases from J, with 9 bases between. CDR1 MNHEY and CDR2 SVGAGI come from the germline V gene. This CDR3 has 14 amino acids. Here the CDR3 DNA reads TGTGCCAGCAGTTCGGGGGAAATGAACACTGAAGCTTTCTTT. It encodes CASSSGEMNTEAFF.